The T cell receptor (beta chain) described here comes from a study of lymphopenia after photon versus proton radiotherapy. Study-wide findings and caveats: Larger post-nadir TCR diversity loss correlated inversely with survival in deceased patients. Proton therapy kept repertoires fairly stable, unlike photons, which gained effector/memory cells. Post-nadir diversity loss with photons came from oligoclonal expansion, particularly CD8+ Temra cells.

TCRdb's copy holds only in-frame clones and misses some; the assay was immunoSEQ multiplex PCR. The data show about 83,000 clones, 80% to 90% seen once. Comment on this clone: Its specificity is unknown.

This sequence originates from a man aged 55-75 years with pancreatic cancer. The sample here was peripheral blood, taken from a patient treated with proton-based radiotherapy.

CDR3 nucleotide sequence: TGTGCCAGCAGGGGGGGATTAATTGCCCCTTCCCTCCCAGGAAACACCATATATTTT. Translating it yields CASRGGLIAPSLPGNTIYF. The gene calls are TRBV27 and TRBJ1-3; possible D gene TRBD1, 5 bases. The V gene's germline CDR1 is MNHEY and CDR2 SMNVEV (reference sequence). The CDR3 runs to 19 residues. With 6 bases removed from V and 4 bases from J, the gap between germline ends came to 28 bases.